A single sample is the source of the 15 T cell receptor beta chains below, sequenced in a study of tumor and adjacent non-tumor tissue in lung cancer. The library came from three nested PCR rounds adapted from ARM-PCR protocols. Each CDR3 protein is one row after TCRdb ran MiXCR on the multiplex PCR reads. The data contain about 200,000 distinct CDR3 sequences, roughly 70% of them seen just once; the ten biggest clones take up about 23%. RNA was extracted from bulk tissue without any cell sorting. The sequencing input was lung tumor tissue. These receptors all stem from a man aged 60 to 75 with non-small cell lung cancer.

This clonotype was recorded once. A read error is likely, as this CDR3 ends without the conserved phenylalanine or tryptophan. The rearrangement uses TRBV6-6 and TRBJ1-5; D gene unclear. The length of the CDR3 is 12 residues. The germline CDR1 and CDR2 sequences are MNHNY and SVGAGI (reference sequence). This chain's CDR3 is CASSYGDQSQHC. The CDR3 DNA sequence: TGTGCCAGCAGTTACGGCGATCAGTCCCAGCATTGT.

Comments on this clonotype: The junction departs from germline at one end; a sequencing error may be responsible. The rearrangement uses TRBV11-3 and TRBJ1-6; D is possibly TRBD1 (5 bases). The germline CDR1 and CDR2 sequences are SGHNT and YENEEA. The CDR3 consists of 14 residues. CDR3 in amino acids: CASGLTRGNLPLHF. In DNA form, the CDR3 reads TGTGCCAGCGGCTTAACAAGGGGTAATTTACCCCTCCACTTT. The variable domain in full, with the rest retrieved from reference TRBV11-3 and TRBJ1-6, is EAGVVQSPRYKIIEKKQPVAFWCNPISGHNTLYWYLQNLGQGPELLIRYENEEAVDDSQLPKDRFSAERLKGVDSTLKIQPAELGDSAVYLCASGLTRGNLPLHFGNGTRLTVT.

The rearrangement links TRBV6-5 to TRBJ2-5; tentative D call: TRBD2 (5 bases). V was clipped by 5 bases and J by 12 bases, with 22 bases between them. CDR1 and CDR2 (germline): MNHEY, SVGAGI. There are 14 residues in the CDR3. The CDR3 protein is CASSDTGTARAKYF. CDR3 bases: TGTGCCAGCAGTGATACCGGAACCGCGAGGGCCAAGTACTTC.

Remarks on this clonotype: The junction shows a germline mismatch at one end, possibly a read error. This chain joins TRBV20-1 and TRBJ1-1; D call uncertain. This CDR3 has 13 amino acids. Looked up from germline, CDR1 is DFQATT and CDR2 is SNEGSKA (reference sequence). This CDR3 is CSTREQLNTEAFF. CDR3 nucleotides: TGCAGTACTAGGGAACAGCTGAACACTGAAGCTTTCTTT.

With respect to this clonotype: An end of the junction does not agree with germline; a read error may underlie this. CDR3 in DNA: TGTGCCAGCAGCTCTCGGATGAACACTGGAGCTTTCTTT. It translates to CASSSRMNTGAFF. J is TRBJ1-1 and V is TRBV5-4; D unresolved. The germline gives CDR1 SGHNT, CDR2 YYREEE (reference sequence). The CDR3 runs 13 residues.

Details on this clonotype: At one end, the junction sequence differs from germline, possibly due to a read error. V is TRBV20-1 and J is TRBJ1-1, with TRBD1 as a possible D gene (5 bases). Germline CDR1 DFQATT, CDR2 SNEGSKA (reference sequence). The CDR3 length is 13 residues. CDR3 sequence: CNASGGGDTEAFF. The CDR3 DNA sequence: TGCAATGCTAGTGGGGGGGGAGACACTGAAGCTTTCTTC.

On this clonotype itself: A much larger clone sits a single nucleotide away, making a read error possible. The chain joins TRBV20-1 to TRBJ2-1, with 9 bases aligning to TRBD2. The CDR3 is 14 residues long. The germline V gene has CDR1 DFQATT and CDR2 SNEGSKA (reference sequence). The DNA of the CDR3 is TGCAGTGCCACCCCGGCTAGCGGGATCAATGGGCAGTTCTTC. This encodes CSATPASGINGQFF.

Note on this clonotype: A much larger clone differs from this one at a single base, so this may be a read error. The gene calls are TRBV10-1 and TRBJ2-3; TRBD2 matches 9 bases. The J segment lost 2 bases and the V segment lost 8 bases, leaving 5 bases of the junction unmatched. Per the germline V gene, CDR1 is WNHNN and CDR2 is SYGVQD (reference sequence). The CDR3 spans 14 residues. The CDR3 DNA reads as TGCGCCAGCGACGCGGGAGGGACCACAGATACGCAGTATTTT. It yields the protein CASDAGGTTDTQYF.

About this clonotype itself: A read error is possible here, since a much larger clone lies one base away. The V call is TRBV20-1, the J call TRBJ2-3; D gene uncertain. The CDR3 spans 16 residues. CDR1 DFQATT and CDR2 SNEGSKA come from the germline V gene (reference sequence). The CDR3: CSDRDVGARTADTQYF. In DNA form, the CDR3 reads TGCAGTGATAGAGATGTGGGCGCTCGGACGGCAGATACGCAGTATTTT.

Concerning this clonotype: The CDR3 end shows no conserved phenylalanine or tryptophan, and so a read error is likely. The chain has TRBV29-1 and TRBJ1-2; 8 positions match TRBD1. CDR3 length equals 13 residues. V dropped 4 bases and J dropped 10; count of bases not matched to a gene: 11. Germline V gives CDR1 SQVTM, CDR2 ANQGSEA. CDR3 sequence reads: CSVGQGSYYDYTI. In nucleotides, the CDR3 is TGCAGCGTTGGACAGGGGTCCTACTACGACTACACCATC.

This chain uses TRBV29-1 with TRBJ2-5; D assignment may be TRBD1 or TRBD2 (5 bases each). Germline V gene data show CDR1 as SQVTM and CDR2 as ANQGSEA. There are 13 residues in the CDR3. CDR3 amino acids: CRVDFGTWETQYF. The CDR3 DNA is TGCAGGGTCGATTTTGGGACGTGGGAGACCCAGTACTTC.

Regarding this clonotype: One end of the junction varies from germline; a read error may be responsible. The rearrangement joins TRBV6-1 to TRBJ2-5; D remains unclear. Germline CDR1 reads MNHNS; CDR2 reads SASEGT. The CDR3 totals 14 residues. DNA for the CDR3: TGTGTCAGCAGTGATAGTTCTAGAGTGGGGACCCAGTACTTC. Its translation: CVSSDSSRVGTQYF.

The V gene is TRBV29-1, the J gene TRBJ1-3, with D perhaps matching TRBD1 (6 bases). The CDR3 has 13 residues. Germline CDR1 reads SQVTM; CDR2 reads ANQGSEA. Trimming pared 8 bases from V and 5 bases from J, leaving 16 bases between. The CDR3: CSILEQGRNTIYF. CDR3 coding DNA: TGCAGCATATTGGAACAGGGAAGAAACACCATATATTTT.

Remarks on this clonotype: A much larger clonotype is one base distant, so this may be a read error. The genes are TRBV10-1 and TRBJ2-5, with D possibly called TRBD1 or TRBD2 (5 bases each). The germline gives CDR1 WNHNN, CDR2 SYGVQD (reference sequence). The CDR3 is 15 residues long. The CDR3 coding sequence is TGCGCCAGCAGTGCGTATGCCGGAGGACAAGAGACCCGGTACTTC. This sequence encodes CASSAYAGGQETRYF.

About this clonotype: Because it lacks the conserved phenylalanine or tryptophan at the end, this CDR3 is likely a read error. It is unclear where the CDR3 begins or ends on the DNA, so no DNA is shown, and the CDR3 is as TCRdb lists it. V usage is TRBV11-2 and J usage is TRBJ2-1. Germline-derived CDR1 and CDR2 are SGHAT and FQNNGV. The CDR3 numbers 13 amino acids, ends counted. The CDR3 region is CANSSAFYNEKFI.